A selection of T cell receptor beta chains follows, all from one sample in a study of shared clonotypes between healthy human individuals. Some clones are missing from TCRdb's copy, which holds only in-frame ones; the method was immunoSEQ multiplex PCR. The sample contains 170,000 or so clones, approximately 60% of which appear only once. Material for sequencing was memory CD4+ T cells sorted from blood. Receptors originate from a man aged 25 to 45 in good health. Both conserved end residues are part of each CDR3. Each record gives: V gene, D gene, clone size, J gene, CDR3 DNA, CDR3 protein. D genes are given only for firm matches. Expanded clones get a size class; other rows say once, few or many, or leave the size out.

TRBV7-2	TRBD1	few	TRBJ1-2	TGTGCCAGCAGCTTACCAGGGGGCTCCAACTATGGCTACACCTTC	CASSLPGGSNYGYTF
TRBV11-2	.	.	TRBJ2-7	TGTGCCAGCAGCTCAGGACCAGGGACCGAGCAGTACTTC	CASSSGPGTEQYF
TRBV10-3	.	.	TRBJ2-1	TGTGCCATCATGGGTTCCGGAGCCTACAATGAGCAGTTCTTC	CAIMGSGAYNEQFF
TRBV18	.	.	TRBJ2-5	TGTGCCAGCTCCCCGGGGCCCCTTCAAGAGACCCAGTACTTC	CASSPGPLQETQYF
TRBV4-2	.	.	TRBJ2-6	TGTGCCAGCAGCCAAGTGGTCCGGGGGGCGCCTGGGGCCAACGTCCTGACTTTC	CASSQVVRGAPGANVLTF
TRBV9	TRBD1	.	TRBJ2-5	TGTGCCAGCAGCGTAGGGGCAGGGGGCGACGAGACCCAGTACTTC	CASSVGAGGDETQYF
TRBV11-2	.	.	TRBJ2-4	TGTGCCAGCAGCATGCTTGGGGCAGCCAAAAACATTCAGTACTTC	CASSMLGAAKNIQYF
TRBV9	.	.	TRBJ2-2	TGTGCCAGCAGCGTAATAGGCTCATGGATGAACACCGGGGAGCTGTTTTTT	CASSVIGSWMNTGELFF
TRBV7-9	TRBD1	few	TRBJ1-1	TGTGCCAGCAGCTTAGACAGGGGAAGGACTGAAGCTTTCTTT	CASSLDRGRTEAFF
TRBV7-2	TRBD1	once	TRBJ2-7	TGTGCCAGCAGCTATGCCGGGACAGGGAGATACGAGCAGTACTTC	CASSYAGTGRYEQYF
TRBV28	.	.	TRBJ1-3	TGTGCCAGCAGTTCTCCCTCGTCTGGAAACACCATATATTTT	CASSSPSSGNTIYF
TRBV2	.	.	TRBJ1-5	TGTGCCAGCAATCCCTCGGCGGGGGATCAGCCCCAGCATTTT	CASNPSAGDQPQHF
TRBV21-1	.	few	TRBJ1-1	TGTGCCTGCATGATCGGGGTCCCTGAAGCTTTCTTT	CACMIGVPEAFF
TRBV5-6	.	few	TRBJ1-2	TGTGCCAGCAGCCCCGGGGGGCAAGGAAGGGGCTACACCTTC	CASSPGGQGRGYTF
TRBV5-4	.	few	TRBJ2-1	TGTGCCAGCAGCTCCAGGGGAGCGGGGTTTGATGAGCAGTTCTTC	CASSSRGAGFDEQFF
TRBV2	.	few	TRBJ2-2	TGTGCCAGCAAGATTAGGGCGAACACCGGGGAGCTGTTTTTT	CASKIRANTGELFF
TRBV30	.	.	TRBJ2-7	TGTGCCTGGGGCCGGGCTCTAAGGACCTACGAGCAGTACTTC	CAWGRALRTYEQYF
TRBV7-2	.	many	TRBJ2-2	TGTGCCAGCAGCTGGGGCGGGGCAGGCGGGACCGGGGAGCTGTTTTTT	CASSWGGAGGTGELFF
TRBV6-5	.	.	TRBJ2-7	TGTGCCAGCAGTTATAAGGTCGTCTCCTACGAGCAGTACTTC	CASSYKVVSYEQYF
TRBV6-1	TRBD2	.	TRBJ2-1	TGTGCCAGCACAATTAAACCGGGACTAGCCCCGTTCTTC	CASTIKPGLAPFF
TRBV25-1	TRBD2	.	TRBJ2-1	TGTGCCAGCAGTGAAGGTGAGCGGGAAAACTACAATGAGCAGTTCTTC	CASSEGERENYNEQFF
TRBV27	.	.	TRBJ2-1	TGTGTCAGCTATAGGTCGGGTGTAAATGAGCAGTTCTTC	CVSYRSGVNEQFF
TRBV28	.	.	TRBJ2-2	TGTGCCAGCAGTTTGGCGGGCATGGGGACCGGGGAGCTGTTTTTT	CASSLAGMGTGELFF
TRBV6-1	.	few	TRBJ2-2	TGTGCCAGCGTCCCCGGGACATTGGGCACCGGGGAGCTGTTTTTT	CASVPGTLGTGELFF
TRBV4-2	TRBD2	.	TRBJ2-7	TGTGCCAGCAGCTTAGCGGGAGCAGCAGGCGAGCAGTACTTC	CASSLAGAAGEQYF
TRBV19	.	.	TRBJ2-7	TGTGCCAGTAGTATCGGGCAGTTCTACGAGCAGTACTTC	CASSIGQFYEQYF
TRBV4-3	.	once	TRBJ1-1	TGCGCCAGCAGCCAAAGGGGCGGGGGCACTGAAGCTTTCTTT	CASSQRGGGTEAFF
TRBV5-4	.	.	TRBJ2-1	TGTGCCAGCAGCTTGGTAGGAGGCCGAGACAATGAGCAGTTCTTC	CASSLVGGRDNEQFF
TRBV28	.	.	TRBJ1-4	TGTGCCAGCGGAATTCTAATTTCAACTAATGAAAAACTGTTTTTT	CASGILISTNEKLFF